These T cell receptor beta chains were read from a single sample in a study of shared clonotypes between healthy human individuals. Method: immunoSEQ multiplex PCR; TCRdb's copy keeps in-frame clones and lacks some. The sample lists about 2 million clones, about 95% occurring once. Sequenced material: naive CD8+ T cells sorted from blood. These receptors came from a man between 18 and 29 years old in good health. The CDR3 runs from the conserved cysteine through the conserved F or W. The order of the fields is J gene, clone size, V gene, D gene, CDR3 DNA, CDR3 protein. A D gene is named only where the DNA matches it firmly. Clone size is not always given. Where it is, it says once, few, many or a class for expanded clones.

J gene: TRBJ2-1
clone size: .
V gene: TRBV4-1
D gene: .
CDR3 DNA: TGCGCCAGCAGCCAAGAGGGGACGAGCTCCTACAATGAGCAGTTCTTC
CDR3 protein: CASSQEGTSSYNEQFF

J gene: TRBJ1-2
clone size: once
V gene: TRBV7-9
D gene: TRBD1
CDR3 DNA: TGTGCCAGCACCGGGACAGAGACTCTCGGATCCTATGGCTACACCTTC
CDR3 protein: CASTGTETLGSYGYTF

J gene: TRBJ2-7
clone size: .
V gene: TRBV28
D gene: TRBD1
CDR3 DNA: TGTGCCAGCAGTAGGACAGGGGGGACCTACGAGCAGTACTTC
CDR3 protein: CASSRTGGTYEQYF

J gene: TRBJ2-7
clone size: .
V gene: TRBV2
D gene: TRBD2
CDR3 DNA: TGTGCCAGCAGTGAAGGCGCGGGGGGGTCCTACGAGCAGTACTTC
CDR3 protein: CASSEGAGGSYEQYF

J gene: TRBJ1-4
clone size: .
V gene: TRBV11-2
D gene: .
CDR3 DNA: TGTGCCAGCAGCCCAACCCAGGACGCGGATTTCGGAAAACTGTTTTTT
CDR3 protein: CASSPTQDADFGKLFF

J gene: TRBJ1-3
clone size: .
V gene: TRBV4-1
D gene: .
CDR3 DNA: TGCGCCAGCAGCCAAGATCAATGGGGGAGTGGAAACACCATATATTTT
CDR3 protein: CASSQDQWGSGNTIYF

J gene: TRBJ2-2
clone size: .
V gene: TRBV19
D gene: .
CDR3 DNA: TGTGCCAGTAGTATAGCGGGAGTTAACACCGGGGAGCTGTTTTTT
CDR3 protein: CASSIAGVNTGELFF

J gene: TRBJ1-1
clone size: .
V gene: TRBV2
D gene: .
CDR3 DNA: TGTGCCAGCACGCCGGAGAGTTATACTGAAGCTTTCTTT
CDR3 protein: CASTPESYTEAFF

J gene: TRBJ2-7
clone size: .
V gene: TRBV27
D gene: .
CDR3 DNA: TGTGCCAGCAGTCCGGGACTTATAGGCTCCTACGAGCAGTACTTC
CDR3 protein: CASSPGLIGSYEQYF

J gene: TRBJ2-7
clone size: .
V gene: TRBV27
D gene: .
CDR3 DNA: TGTGCCAGCCGAGCCTTTGGGGGTTCCTCCTTATCCTACGAGCAGTACTTC
CDR3 protein: CASRAFGGSSLSYEQYF